These 19 T cell receptor beta chains originate from one sample sequenced in a study of shared T cell receptors in the human thymus. Assay: immunoSEQ multiplex PCR; the TCRdb copy retains only in-frame clones and omits some. This sample has hundreds of thousands of clones, with about 87% found just once. These data were also reused for a study on human thymus T cells.

The sample comprised thymocytes. The receptors were gathered from a boy in the first two years of life with a congenital heart defect.

This clone has more than one count but fewer than ten. The CDR3 nucleotides are TGTGCCAGGGGAGCCAGGGGGCGTGGGAATGAGCAGTTCTTC. Residues: CARGARGRGNEQFF. This rearrangement joins TRBV2 to TRBJ2-1, with 8 bases identical to TRBD1. CDR3 length equals 14 residues. J was trimmed by 7 bases and V by 9 bases; bases with no gene match: 11. Germline values: CDR1 SNHLY, CDR2 FYNNEI.

The chain is built from TRBV28 and TRBJ1-2, with no clear D. Germline CDR1 is MDHEN and CDR2 is SYDVKM. V was clipped by 2 bases and J by 6 bases, with 13 bases between them. This CDR3 contains 14 residues. The CDR3 DNA sequence: TGTGCCAGCAGTTTAAGGCCGAGGATGGATGGCTACACCTTC. Translated: CASSLRPRMDGYTF.

This chain uses TRBV5-1 with TRBJ2-3; 15 positions match TRBD2. V gave up 4 bases and J gave up 3 bases; unmatched junction bases: 12. The CDR3 is made up of 19 amino acids. Per the germline V gene, CDR1 is SGHRS and CDR2 is YFSETQ. The CDR3 bases are TGCGCCAGCAGCCCAGAACCGGGACTAGCGGGAGGAGGTACAGATACGCAGTATTTT. Its translation: CASSPEPGLAGGGTDTQYF.

The chain has TRBV27 and TRBJ2-6, with D possibly being TRBD1 (5 bases). Germline V lookup: CDR1 MNHEY, CDR2 SMNVEV (reference sequence). V was shortened by 5 bases and J by 0 bases, with 17 bases between the two germline ends. The CDR3 is 18 residues long. CDR3 bases: TGTGCCAGCAGTGTCTTAAGGGGTCTACACTCTGGGGCCAACGTCCTGACTTTC. This sequence encodes CASSVLRGLHSGANVLTF. The full variable domain, with the rest looked up from reference TRBV27 and TRBJ2-6, is EAQVTQNPRYLITVTGKKLTVTCSQNMNHEYMSWYRQDPGLGLRQIYYSMNVEVTDKGDVPEGYKVSRKEKRNFPLILESPSPNQTSLYFCASSVLRGLHSGANVLTFGAGSRLTVL.

V is TRBV21-1 and J is TRBJ2-1; TRBD2, the table's D call, was not compared with the DNA. TRBV21-1 is given as a pseudogene. The CDR3 contains 15 residues. The CDR3 reads CASSKPGLAGAHQFF. CDR3 coding DNA: TGTGCCAGCAGCAAACCGGGACTAGCGGGAGCCCACCAGTTCTTC.

This clone was found a few times. The chain carries TRBV4-3 and TRBJ2-1; 10 bases are shared with TRBD1. Germline loops: CDR1 LGHNA, CDR2 YSLEER. The CDR3 loop spans 16 amino acids. With 0 bases clipped from V and 7 bases from J, the junction kept 6 bases outside the gene matches. CDR3 sequence (DNA): TGCGCCAGCAGCCAAGATCCGGACAGGGGGTGGAATGAGCAGTTCTTC. It is translated as CASSQDPDRGWNEQFF.

A single count supports this clone. This chain links TRBV4-3 with TRBJ2-1, with TRBD1 matching over 8 bases. V was clipped by 1 base and J by 4 bases; unmatched bases: 9. The CDR3 contains 17 residues. Germline CDR1 LGHNA, CDR2 YSLEER. CDR3: CASSQGFGRGLYNEQFF. CDR3 coding DNA: TGCGCCAGCAGCCAAGGATTCGGCAGGGGGCTTTACAATGAGCAGTTCTTC.

The chain uses TRBV27 and TRBJ2-7; 7 bases align to TRBD1. This CDR3 is built from 12 residues. CDR1 is MNHEY and CDR2 is SMNVEV in the germline V gene (reference sequence). V was pared by 6 bases and J by 6 bases, with 5 bases of the junction left unmatched. CDR3 sequence (DNA): TGTGCCAGCAGCCGAGGGGGCCGCGAGCAGTACTTC. Protein sequence: CASSRGGREQYF.

The DNA of the CDR3 is TGCAGCGTCATTCTTGGAGCAGATACGCAGTATTTT. Protein: CSVILGADTQYF. The V gene is TRBV29-1, the J gene TRBJ2-3; D call uncertain. This CDR3 comprises 12 residues. Per germline, CDR1 SQVTM and CDR2 ANQGSEA. Trimming stripped 6 bases from V and 4 bases from J, with 11 bases between.

This chain uses TRBV29-1 with TRBJ1-2; 7 nucleotides line up with TRBD1. Trimming cost V 7 bases and J 0 bases; bases outside gene matches: 2. The CDR3 spans 12 residues. Germline V lookup: CDR1 SQVTM, CDR2 ANQGSEA. CDR3 residues: CSDGTANYGYTF. In nucleotides, the CDR3 is TGCAGCGACGGGACAGCTAACTATGGCTACACCTTC.

This chain joins TRBV4-1 and TRBJ1-1, with 8 positions matching TRBD1. V dropped 4 bases and J dropped 1; count of bases not matched to a gene: 8. This CDR3 spans 16 amino acids. Germline assignment: CDR1 MGHRA and CDR2 YSYEKL. For the CDR3, the DNA is TGCGCCAGCAGCCGAGACAGGGGTAACGGGAACACTGAAGCTTTCTTT. Translation: CASSRDRGNGNTEAFF.

This chain connects TRBV28 to TRBJ1-2; TRBD1 matches at 7 bases. The CDR3 consists of 16 residues. After removal of 2 bases from V and 8 bases from J, the junction contained 14 bases not matched to a gene. CDR1 and CDR2 (germline): MDHEN, SYDVKM. CDR3 coding DNA: TGTGCCAGCAGTTTACCCAAGCACAGGGGTGGTAACGGCTACACCTTC. Translated, it gives CASSLPKHRGGNGYTF.

Here the CDR3 DNA reads TGTGCCAGCTCACCACCTAGGACAGGCCTGAGCTCTGGAAACACCATATATTTT. Amino acids: CASSPPRTGLSSGNTIYF. The chain joins TRBV18 to TRBJ1-3; 7 nucleotides align to TRBD1. The ends lost 0 bases at V and 0 bases at J; junction bases unmatched: 8. The CDR3 runs to 18 residues. In germline, CDR1 is KGHSH, CDR2 LQKENI.

J is TRBJ2-7 and V is TRBV18; a possible D gene is TRBD1 (5 bases). The V end lost 1 base, the J end lost 2 bases, and 12 bases lay between the germline ends. The length of the CDR3 is 15 residues. Germline loops: CDR1 KGHSH, CDR2 LQKENI. CDR3 nucleotides: TGTGCCAGCTCACCACATCAGTGGACAACCTACGAGCAGTACTTC. Translating gives CASSPHQWTTYEQYF.

The rearrangement joins TRBV28 to TRBJ2-5; TRBD1 agrees at 7 bases. This CDR3 comprises 13 residues. V lost 4 bases and J lost 3; bases outside the gene matches: 2. CDR1 and CDR2 from the germline V gene are MDHEN and SYDVKM. This CDR3 reads CASSYRGEETQYF. CDR3 bases: TGTGCCAGCAGTTACAGGGGTGAAGAGACCCAGTACTTC.

The chain recombines TRBV5-6 with TRBJ1-1, with 8 bases identical to TRBD1. CDR3 size: 18 residues. The germline V gene has CDR1 SGHDT and CDR2 YYEEEE. Unmatched junction bases numbered 10, after V lost 0 bases and J lost 0 bases. The CDR3 coding sequence is TGTGCCAGCAGCTTGGGAGAAGGACAGGGCCACATGAACACTGAAGCTTTCTTT. This translates into CASSLGEGQGHMNTEAFF.

V gene TRBV6-5 combines with J gene TRBJ1-5, with D possibly being TRBD1 (5 bases). The CDR3 loop spans 13 amino acids. Trimming took off 5 bases at V and 7 bases at J, with 12 bases between the two ends. CDR1 is MNHEY, CDR2 SVGAGI, per germline. The CDR3 loop is CASSAQGNQPQHF. CDR3 in DNA: TGTGCCAGCAGTGCGCAGGGTAACCAGCCCCAGCATTTT.

The J gene is TRBJ1-1, the V gene TRBV7-6, with D possibly TRBD1 on 6 matching bases. The V gene lost 5 bases and the J gene lost 2 bases, with 21 bases spanning the gap. Germline lookup yields CDR1 SGHVS and CDR2 FNYEAQ. The CDR3 runs 17 residues. CDR3 in DNA: TGTGCCAGCAGCGCCTCACAGGGACCTACTATTAACACTGAAGCTTTCTTT. The encoded protein is CASSASQGPTINTEAFF.

The chain couples TRBV7-6 to TRBJ1-2; D is undetermined. The CDR3 is made up of 14 amino acids. The germline CDR1 and CDR2 sequences are SGHVS and FNYEAQ. V was trimmed by 1 base and J by 3 bases, leaving 9 bases between them. The CDR3 nucleotides read TGTGCCAGCAGCTTAGGCCAGAAAGACTATGGCTACACCTTC. This gives the protein CASSLGQKDYGYTF.